This T cell receptor beta chain was captured by sequencing in a study of cytomegalovirus exposure and HLA in healthy donors. General study points: Later findings reportedly placed an Asian-associated ancestry cluster below the approximately 700-donor mean for N-insertions. Further analysis, carried out later, found HLA-associated TCR beta chains more clonally expanded than equally common other chains.

Per germline, CDR1 PRHDT and CDR2 FYEKMQ (reference sequence). The CDR3 spans 10 residues. V was shortened by 0 bases and J by 11 bases, with 4 bases between the two germline ends. With respect to this clone: Its antigen is unknown.

A multiplex PCR was run with 60 Vbeta primers and 13 Jbeta primers. The repertoire was sequenced with immunoSEQ multiplex PCR; TCRdb's copy has only in-frame clones and lacks some. The repertoire holds tens of thousands of clones, with roughly four fifths as singletons. Source material: PBMCs. V gene TRBV13 combines with J gene TRBJ1-1; D is unresolved. The sequence was obtained from a man aged 45-65 years in good health and CMV-seronegative. CDR3 DNA: TGTGCCAGCAGCTTAGGCGAGGCTTTCTTT. Its protein product is CASSLGEAFF.